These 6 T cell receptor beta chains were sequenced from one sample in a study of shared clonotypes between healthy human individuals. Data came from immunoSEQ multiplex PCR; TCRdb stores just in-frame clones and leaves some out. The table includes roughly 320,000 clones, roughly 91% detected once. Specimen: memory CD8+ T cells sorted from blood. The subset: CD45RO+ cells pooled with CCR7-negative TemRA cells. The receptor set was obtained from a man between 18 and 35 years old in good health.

The CDR3 DNA is TGTGCCAGCAGTTCCAGGACTAGCGGGCCTTACAATGAGCAGTTCTTC. Translation: CASSSRTSGPYNEQFF. The chain combines TRBV27 with TRBJ2-1; 11 nucleotides align to TRBD2. J gave up 4 bases and V 4 bases, and 6 bases lay outside the gene matches. CDR1 and CDR2 (germline): MNHEY, SMNVEV (reference sequence). The CDR3 extends over 16 amino acids.

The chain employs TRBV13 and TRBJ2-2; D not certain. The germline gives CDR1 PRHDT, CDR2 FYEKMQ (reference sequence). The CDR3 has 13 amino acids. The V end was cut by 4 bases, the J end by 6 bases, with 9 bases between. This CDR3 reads CASSSLGPGELFF. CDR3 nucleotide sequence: TGTGCCAGCAGCTCTCTCGGGCCCGGGGAGCTGTTTTTT.

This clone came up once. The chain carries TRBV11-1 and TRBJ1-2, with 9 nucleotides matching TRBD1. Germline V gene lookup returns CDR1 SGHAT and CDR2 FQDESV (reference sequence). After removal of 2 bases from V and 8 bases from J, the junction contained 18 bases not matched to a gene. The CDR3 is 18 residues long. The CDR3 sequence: CASSLIRDRASEDPGYTF. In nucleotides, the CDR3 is TGTGCCAGCAGCTTAATAAGGGACAGGGCTTCCGAGGATCCGGGCTACACCTTC.

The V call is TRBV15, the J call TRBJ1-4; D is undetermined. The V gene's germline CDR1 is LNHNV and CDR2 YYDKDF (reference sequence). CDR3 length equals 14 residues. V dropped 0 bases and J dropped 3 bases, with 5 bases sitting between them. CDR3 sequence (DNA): TGTGCCACCAGCAGAGAGACGGCTAATGAAAAACTGTTTTTT. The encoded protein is CATSRETANEKLFF. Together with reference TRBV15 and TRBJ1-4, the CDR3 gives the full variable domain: DAMVIQNPRYQVTQFGKPVTLSCSQTLNHNVMYWYQQKSSQAPKLLFHYYDKDFNNEADTPDNFQSRRPNTSFCFLDIRSPGLGDTAMYLCATSRETANEKLFFGSGTQLSVL.

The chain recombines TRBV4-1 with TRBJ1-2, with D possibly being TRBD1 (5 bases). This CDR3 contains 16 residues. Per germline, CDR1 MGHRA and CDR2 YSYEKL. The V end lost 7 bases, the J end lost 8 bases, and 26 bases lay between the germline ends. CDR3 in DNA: TGCGCCAGCAATCCTGCCCTGGGCAGTACCGGGGGAGGCTACACCTTC. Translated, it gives CASNPALGSTGGGYTF.

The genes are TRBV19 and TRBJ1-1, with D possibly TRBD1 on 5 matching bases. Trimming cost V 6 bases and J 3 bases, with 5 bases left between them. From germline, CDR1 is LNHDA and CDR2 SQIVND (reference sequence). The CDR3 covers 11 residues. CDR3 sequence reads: CASSRDTEAFF. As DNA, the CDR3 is TGTGCCAGTAGCAGGGACACTGAAGCTTTCTTT.